Presented here are 10 T cell receptor beta chains from one specimen sequenced in a study of blood T cell repertoires in COVID-19. The assay was immunoSEQ multiplex PCR, and TCRdb's table has in-frame clones only and misses some. Of tens of thousands of clones listed, around 82% are singletons. Specimen: peripheral blood. Every receptor here comes from a woman of 80 years or more with active or convalescent COVID-19.

The rearrangement links TRBV3-1 (or the pseudogene TRBV3-2) to TRBJ1-2; D unclear. V shed 0 bases and J shed 8 bases, with 10 bases lying between them. Per the germline V gene, CDR1 is LGHDT and CDR2 is YNNKEL (reference sequence). There are 13 residues in the CDR3. CDR3 amino acids: CASSQEYQEGYTF. In DNA, the CDR3 is TGTGCCAGCAGCCAAGAATATCAGGAAGGCTACACCTTC.

This clone was picked up a small number of times. The chain couples TRBV7-9 to TRBJ2-7, with 12 bases matching TRBD1. Germline trimming cut 5 bases from V and 6 bases from J; bases unmatched to any gene: 8. The CDR3 has 15 amino acids. Germline-derived CDR1 and CDR2 are SEHNR and FQNEAQ (reference sequence). CDR3 sequence: CASSLSGQGASEQYF. The CDR3 DNA reads TGTGCCAGCAGCCTATCGGGACAGGGGGCTAGCGAGCAGTACTTC.

The chain carries TRBV27 and TRBJ2-5; TRBD1 might be the D (5 bases). The germline V and J ends were trimmed by 4 bases and 0 bases, with 12 bases remaining between them. CDR3 length: 15 amino acids. Germline CDR1 reads MNHEY; CDR2 reads SMNVEV (reference sequence). The CDR3 DNA follows: TGTGCCAGCAGTTCTGCTCAGGGCCACCAAGAGACCCAGTACTTC. Amino acids: CASSSAQGHQETQYF.

The chain links TRBV2 to TRBJ1-1, with D maybe TRBD1 (5 bases). This CDR3 comprises 13 residues. In germline, CDR1 is SNHLY, CDR2 FYNNEI. Trimming pared 4 bases from V and 3 bases from J, leaving 9 bases between. In DNA form, the CDR3 reads TGTGCCAGCAGTGGACAGCTAGACACTGAAGCTTTCTTT. Translating gives CASSGQLDTEAFF.

V and J are TRBV5-4 and TRBJ2-2; TRBD2 matches 8 bases. J lost 7 bases, V lost 3 bases, and 11 bases had no gene match. CDR3 length: 16 amino acids. Germline V gives CDR1 SGHNT, CDR2 YYREEE (reference sequence). The CDR3 DNA sequence: TGTGCCAGCAGCTCCAAGACGTCCCGGGAGGGCGGGGAGCTGTTTTTT. Translation: CASSSKTSREGGELFF.

V and J are TRBV4-1 and TRBJ2-2; a weak D match, TRBD1 (5 bases). This CDR3 is 13 amino acids long. V was trimmed by 8 bases and J by 3 bases, leaving 10 bases between them. CDR1 MGHRA and CDR2 YSYEKL come from the germline V gene. CDR3 loop: CASGQGYTGELFF. The CDR3 nucleotides read TGCGCCAGCGGGCAGGGATACACCGGGGAGCTGTTTTTT.

This chain joins TRBV29-1 and TRBJ1-1; 7 bases match TRBD1. The germline CDR1 and CDR2 sequences are SQVTM and ANQGSEA. With 6 bases clipped from V and 0 bases from J, the junction kept 4 bases outside the gene matches. The CDR3 runs to 13 residues. CDR3 in amino acids: CSVRGQMNTEAFF. The CDR3 nucleotides read TGCAGCGTGAGGGGACAGATGAACACTGAAGCTTTCTTT.

This chain links TRBV19 with TRBJ2-7, with TRBD1 identical over 8 bases. CDR3 length equals 14 residues. Germline trimming cut 3 bases from V and 3 bases from J; bases unmatched to any gene: 4. Germline loops: CDR1 LNHDA, CDR2 SQIVND (reference sequence). DNA of the CDR3: TGTGCCAGTAGTATGACAGGACAGGGCTACGAGCAGTACTTC. Translating it yields CASSMTGQGYEQYF.

This clone was recorded a few times. This chain connects TRBV6-1 to TRBJ1-1, with no clear D. The CDR3 totals 17 residues. The ends were cut back, 3 bases at V and 0 bases at J, with 17 bases in the middle. Germline V CDR1 and CDR2: MNHNS, SASEGT. The CDR3 reads CASSDTGWASVNTEAFF. In nucleotides, the CDR3 is TGTGCCAGCAGTGATACGGGGTGGGCGTCGGTGAACACTGAAGCTTTCTTT.

V and J are TRBV7-8 and TRBJ2-3; tentatively, D is TRBD1 (6 bases). CDR3 length equals 16 residues. Germline assignment: CDR1 SGHVS and CDR2 FQNEAQ. V dropped 1 base and J dropped 1 base, with 12 bases sitting between them. The CDR3 sequence is CASSLGWTVGTDTQYF. CDR3 sequence (DNA): TGTGCCAGCAGCTTAGGGTGGACAGTCGGCACAGATACGCAGTATTTT.